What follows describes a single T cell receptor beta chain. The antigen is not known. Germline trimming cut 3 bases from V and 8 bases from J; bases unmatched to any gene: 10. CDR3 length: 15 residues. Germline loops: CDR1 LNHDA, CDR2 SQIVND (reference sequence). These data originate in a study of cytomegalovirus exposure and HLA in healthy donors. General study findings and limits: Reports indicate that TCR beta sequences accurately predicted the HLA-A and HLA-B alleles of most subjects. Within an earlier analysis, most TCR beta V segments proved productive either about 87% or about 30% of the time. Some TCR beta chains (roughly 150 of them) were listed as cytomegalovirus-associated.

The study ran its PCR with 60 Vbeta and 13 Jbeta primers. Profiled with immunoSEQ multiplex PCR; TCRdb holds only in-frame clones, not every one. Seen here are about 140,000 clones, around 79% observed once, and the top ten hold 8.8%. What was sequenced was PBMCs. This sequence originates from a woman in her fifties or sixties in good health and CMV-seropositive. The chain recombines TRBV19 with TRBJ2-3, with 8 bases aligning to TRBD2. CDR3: CASSIPGRGTGTQYF. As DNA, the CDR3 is TGTGCCAGTAGTATCCCCGGGAGGGGGACCGGTACGCAGTATTTT.